This T cell receptor beta chain was recovered during a study of cytomegalovirus exposure and HLA in healthy donors. A note on this clone: Its target is not known.

The CDR3 has 15 amino acids. General study results and limits: The study flagged 150 to 200 TCR beta chains as cytomegalovirus-associated. A reported reduction in N-insertions relative to the roughly 640-donor mean was seen in an Asian-associated ancestry cluster in a later analysis.

Each donor was healthy, and each was a bone marrow donor. Use of 60 Vbeta and 13 Jbeta primers characterized the PCR. TCRdb's table, derived via immunoSEQ multiplex PCR, lists solely in-frame clones and lacks some. The profile covers about 140,000 clones, with roughly four fifths appearing a single time and approximately 1.3% taken by the ten largest. The sequence was collected from a man aged 30-40 years in good health and CMV-seropositive. Sequenced sample: PBMCs. V and J are TRBV21-1 and TRBJ1-1; the table's TRBD1 call for D was not verified on the DNA. TRBV21-1 has pseudogene status. As DNA, the CDR3 is TGTGCCAGCAGCCCAACAGGGAGCTTGAACACTGAAGCTTTCTTT. It specifies CASSPTGSLNTEAFF.